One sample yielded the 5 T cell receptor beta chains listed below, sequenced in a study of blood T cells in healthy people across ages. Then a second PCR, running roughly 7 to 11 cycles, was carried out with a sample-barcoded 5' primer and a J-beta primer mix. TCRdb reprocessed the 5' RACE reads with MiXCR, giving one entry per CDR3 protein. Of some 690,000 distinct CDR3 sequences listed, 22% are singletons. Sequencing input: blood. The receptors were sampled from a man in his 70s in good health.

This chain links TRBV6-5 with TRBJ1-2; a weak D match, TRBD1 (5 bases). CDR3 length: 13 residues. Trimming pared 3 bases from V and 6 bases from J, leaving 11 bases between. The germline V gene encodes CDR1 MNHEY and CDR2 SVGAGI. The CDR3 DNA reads TGTGCCAGCAGTTATCGGGGGGTTCATGGCTACACCTTC. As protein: CASSYRGVHGYTF.

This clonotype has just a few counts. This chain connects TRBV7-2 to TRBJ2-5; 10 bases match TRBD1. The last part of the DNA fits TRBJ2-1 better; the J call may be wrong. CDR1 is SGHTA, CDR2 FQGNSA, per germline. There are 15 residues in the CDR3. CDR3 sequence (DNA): TGTGCCAGCAACAAACCGGGACAGGGGTTCAATGAGCAGTTCTTC. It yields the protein CASNKPGQGFNEQFF.

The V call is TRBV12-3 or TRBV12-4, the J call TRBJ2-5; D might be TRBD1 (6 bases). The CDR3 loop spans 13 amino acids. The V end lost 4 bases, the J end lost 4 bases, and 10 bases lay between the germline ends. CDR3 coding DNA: TGTGCCAGCAGTTCCGGGACAATAGAGACCCAGTACTTC. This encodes CASSSGTIETQYF.

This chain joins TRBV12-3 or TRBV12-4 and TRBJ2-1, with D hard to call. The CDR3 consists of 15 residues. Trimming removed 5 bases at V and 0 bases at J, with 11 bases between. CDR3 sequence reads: CASSELRRSYNEQFF. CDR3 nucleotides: TGTGCCAGCAGTGAACTCAGACGCTCCTACAATGAGCAGTTCTTC.

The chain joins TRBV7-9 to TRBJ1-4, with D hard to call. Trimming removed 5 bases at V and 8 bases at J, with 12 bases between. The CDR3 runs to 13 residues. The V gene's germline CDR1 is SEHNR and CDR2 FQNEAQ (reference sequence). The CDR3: CASSPPNREKLFF. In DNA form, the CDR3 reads TGTGCCAGCAGCCCCCCCAATCGGGAAAAACTGTTTTTT. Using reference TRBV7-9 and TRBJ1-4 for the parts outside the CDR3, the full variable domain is DTGVSQNPRHKITKRGQNVTFRCDPISEHNRLYWYRQTLGQGPEFLTYFQNEAQLEKSRLLSDRFSAERPKGSFSTLEIQRTEQGDSAMYLCASSPPNREKLFFGSGTQLSVL.